This T cell receptor beta chain was retrieved from a study of beta chain features in type 1 diabetes. Whole-study results and caveats: The naive, central memory and Treg TCRB repertoires showed an apparent similarity that was greater among patients than among healthy donors.

The CDR3 sequence is 15 residues long. Germline values: CDR1 LNHNV, CDR2 YYDKDF (reference sequence). This clone was detected a few times. Its antigen is currently unknown. One end of the junction is discordant with germline, which a read error may explain. Cell sorting via CD45RO/CCR7/CD25/CD127/CD95/CD27 was performed to obtain CD4+ naive, central memory, regulatory and stem cell-like memory cells. As every portion of the isolated RNA was reverse transcribed, the sequencing read expressed TCRB transcripts. The data were produced by immunoSEQ multiplex PCR, yet TCRdb's version contains in-frame clones alone and is incomplete. The sample includes some 220,000 clones, approximately 10% seen only once; the top ten take 1% to 1.5%.

This chain joins TRBV15 and TRBJ2-7; 10 nucleotides align to TRBD2. Sequencing was done on a sample of central memory CD4+ T cells from blood. The receptor was derived from a man younger than 35 in good health. CDR3 in amino acids: CATSRDLAGGYDQYF. In DNA form, the CDR3 reads TGTGCCACCAGCAGAGATTTAGCGGGGGGCTACGATCAGTACTTC.